This T cell receptor (beta chain) was sequenced for a study of T cell clonality in common variable immunodeficiency. As for this clone: Its antigen is still unknown. Read coverage stops 3 residues before the CDR3 terminus; the germline J gene supplies the remainder.

Blood samples were heparinized, about 4.5 to 9 ml per donor. CDR3 size: 15 residues. Germline V gene data show CDR1 as SEHNR and CDR2 as FQNEAQ (reference sequence). Unmatched junction bases numbered 8, after V lost 5 bases and J lost 3 bases. Some clones are missing from TCRdb's copy, which holds only in-frame ones; the method was immunoSEQ multiplex PCR. The sample shows roughly 40,000 clones, none of them appearing just once. Study-wide points: Common variable immunodeficiency TCR beta sequences reportedly had fewer deletions and N-nucleotide insertions. Compared with controls, CVID subjects had fewer shared TCRbeta clones.

The rearrangement links TRBV7-9 to TRBJ2-7; 9 bases align to TRBD2. The sequenced material came from peripheral blood mononuclear cells. The TCR comes from a person aged 18-69 years in good health. The sequenced CDR3 bases are TGTGCCAGCAGCCCCGGGTCAGCGGGAGGCTACGAG. Its protein product is CASSPGSAGGYE. The entire CDR3 is CASSPGSAGGYEQYF.